This T cell receptor beta chain came from a study of blood T cells in healthy people across ages (dated by TCRdb to the mid-2010s). Context from the whole study: Template switching captured roughly one uniquely barcoded TCR beta cDNA molecule per two T cells in model experiments. The study measured age-related changes in TCR beta repertoire diversity using deep sequencing normalized with unique cDNA molecular identifiers. Donors were grouped into four age groups: young (average roughly 15 years), middle-aged (around 39), aged (62) and long-lived (about 82). To avoid experimental bias, donors of different ages were randomly spread across the sequencing lanes. For two donors (one aged 18 to 29 and one aged 80 or older), the study analyzed two additional independent replicas of 1 million unique cDNA reads from the same blood draw. Results and caveats for the whole study, not just this receptor: The CMV infection status of donors was not known, potentially confounding age-related changes in expanded clonotypes. Conclusive comparison of naive and antigen-experienced compartments was prevented by the profiling of bulk unsorted PBMCs. Compared with the aged group, the long-lived group had more naive CD4+ T cells, fewer expanded clones and increased TCR diversity, suggesting age selection. Observed TCR beta diversity per million T cells fell roughly linearly with age, and a significant reduction was already apparent by age approximately 41. Estimates of total diversity based on one million sequenced T cells were considered lower bounds and underestimates. A strong correlation was found between observed TCR beta diversity and the percentage of naive T cells measured by flow cytometry.

The library relied on 5' RACE. The sample was run on an Illumina HiSeq 2500. A second PCR of about 7 to 12 cycles was run with a J-beta primer mix and a sample-barcoded 5' primer. A template-switch 5' adaptor carrying 12 random nucleotides introduced a unique molecular identifier onto each TCR beta cDNA molecule. At least 2.5 million CDR3-containing paired-end reads were obtained from each sample. The Mint cDNA synthesis kit, primed by a TRBC-specific oligonucleotide, was used to synthesize first-strand cDNA from all RNA. Following uracil-DNA glycosylase treatment, a first 18-cycle PCR with universal primers M1SS and BC2_uni_R was performed on all cDNA. Processing in the source paper ran as follows. Normalization of each sample was performed by random selection of 1 million high-quality reads, each carrying a distinct molecular identifier. Reads with shared molecular identifiers were discarded instead of being binned into consensus sequences. CDR3 identification, clonotype clustering and error correction used MiTCR with a Q25 quality threshold and the strictest error-elimination algorithm. A nonparametric unseen species model using Euler transformation provided a lower-bound estimate of total TCR beta diversity. The public reads were reprocessed in TCRdb via fastp at Q25 and MiXCR, keeping in-frame beta chains. Each CDR3 protein appears once, grouped with its most common genes and DNA. TCRdb's processing, not the study's, gives the V and J calls here. In this sample the table shows around 690,000 distinct CDR3 sequences, around three fifths of which occur a single time. The ten most abundant clones make up over 30% of the sample.

CDR1 and CDR2 are drawn from the germline V gene: ENHRY, SYGVKD. A distance of 8 bases separates the germline ends of V and J, which lose 7 bases and 7 bases respectively. The CDR3 spans 12 residues, from the cysteine through the phenylalanine. Only the CDR3 part of the read is kept: 36 bases, read in frame from the first base. The donors were roughly 39 Caucasian individuals from Russia, aged 6 to 90 years, who were systemically healthy. Ten milliliters of peripheral blood were drawn from each donor into EDTA-treated Vacutainer tubes. Ficoll-Paque density-gradient centrifugation was used to isolate PBMCs, with at least 7 million per sample. Total RNA, at least 5 micrograms per sample, was extracted from PBMCs with Trizol reagent. Naive CD45RAhigh/CD27high T cell percentages were measured by flow cytometry on a PBMC aliquot from every donor. This clonotype was counted between two and nine times. Its antigen is still unknown. Nothing much larger sits one base from this clone, and base qualities are not available.

The sequencing sample was made of blood. This receptor chain uses TRBV10-3 and TRBJ1-6; no D gene can be assigned with confidence. This TCR derives from a man aged 55-75 years in good health. The CDR3 protein: CAIKPDNSPLHF. The base sequence is TGTGCCATCAAACCGGACAATTCACCCCTCCACTTT.